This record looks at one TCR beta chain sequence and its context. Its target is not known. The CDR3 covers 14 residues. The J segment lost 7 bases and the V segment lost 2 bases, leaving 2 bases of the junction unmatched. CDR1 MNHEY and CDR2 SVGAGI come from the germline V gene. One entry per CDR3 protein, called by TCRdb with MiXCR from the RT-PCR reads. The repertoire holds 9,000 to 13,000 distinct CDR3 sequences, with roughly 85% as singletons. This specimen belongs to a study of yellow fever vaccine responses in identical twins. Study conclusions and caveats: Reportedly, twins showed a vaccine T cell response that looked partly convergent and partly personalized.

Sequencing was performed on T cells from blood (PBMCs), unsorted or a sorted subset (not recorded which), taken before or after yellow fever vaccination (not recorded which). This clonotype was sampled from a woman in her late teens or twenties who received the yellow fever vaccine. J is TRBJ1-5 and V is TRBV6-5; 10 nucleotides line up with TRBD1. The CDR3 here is CASSYGDRGQPQHF. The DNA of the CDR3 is TGTGCCAGCAGTTACGGGGACAGGGGACAGCCCCAGCATTTT.